These 8 T cell receptor beta chains came from one sample sequenced in a study of OX40 agonist ivuxolimab in advanced cancers. Library preparation was by the immunoSEQ multiplex PCR assay. TCRdb provides this immuneACCESS table in a form limited to in-frame rearrangements. Some clones are lacking; in checked studies, under half of them reflect an unresolved V gene, and why the rest are absent is not known. The sample contains 98,000 or so clones, around 93% of them found a single time. The ten largest clones add up to approximately 0.69% of the sample. The material sequenced was CD4+ or CD8+ T cells sorted from blood, taken in a trial of the OX40 agonist ivuxolimab. The receptors shown here come from an adult with an advanced solid tumor such as melanoma, head and neck, liver or kidney cancer.

This chain connects TRBV19 to TRBJ2-2, with TRBD1 identical over 9 bases. CDR1 is LNHDA and CDR2 is SQIVND in the germline V gene (reference sequence). This CDR3 has 16 amino acids. V shed 4 bases, J shed 5 bases, and the junction held 8 bases outside the gene matches. CDR3: CASSTPGTGLTGELFF. The CDR3 nucleotides read TGTGCCAGTAGTACGCCCGGGACAGGGTTAACCGGGGAGCTGTTTTTT. Supplemented by reference TRBV19 and TRBJ2-2, the full variable domain reads DGGITQSPKYLFRKEGQNVTLSCEQNLNHDAMYWYRQDPGQGLRLIYYSQIVNDFQKGDIAEGYSVSREKKESFPLTVTSAQKNPTAFYLCASSTPGTGLTGELFFGEGSRLTVL.

The V call is TRBV23-1, the J call TRBJ2-7; tentative D call: TRBD2 (5 bases). TRBV23-1 falls under the ORF class, with uncertain function. V gave up 0 bases and J gave up 0 bases, with 12 bases separating them. The CDR3 covers 16 residues. The CDR3 reads CASSQSGGHTSYEQYF. The CDR3 nucleotides are TGCGCCAGCAGTCAATCGGGCGGGCACACCTCCTACGAGCAGTACTTC.

The CDR3 nucleotides read TGTGCCAGCAGCAAAGATATAGCGGGAGGGAGCTCCTACAATGAGCAGTTCTTC. Translating gives CASSKDIAGGSSYNEQFF. The chain combines TRBV21-1 with TRBJ2-1; the DNA was not used to check the table's D call, TRBD2. TRBV21-1 is recorded as a pseudogene. This CDR3 is 18 amino acids long.

The rearrangement joins TRBV4-2 to TRBJ2-5; 7 nucleotides agree with TRBD2. The CDR3 is 15 residues long. The ends lost 1 base at V and 9 bases at J; junction bases unmatched: 11. The germline V gene encodes CDR1 LGHNA and CDR2 YNFKEQ. CDR3 nucleotide sequence: TGTGCCAGCAGCCAAGGGGGGGGGAGCCCGGGGGCCCAGTACTTC. Its translation: CASSQGGGSPGAQYF.

J is TRBJ2-6 and V is TRBV29-1; D unresolved. The CDR3 length is 14 residues. V was cut by 4 bases and J by 0 bases, with 7 bases left in between. From germline, CDR1 is SQVTM and CDR2 ANQGSEA. DNA of the CDR3: TGCAGCGTTGGTGGGAACTCTGGGGCCAACGTCCTGACTTTC. Residues: CSVGGNSGANVLTF.

The rearrangement joins TRBV5-8 to TRBJ2-5; D remains unclear. The CDR3 runs to 13 residues. V dropped 3 bases and J dropped 7 bases, with 13 bases sitting between them. Germline CDR1 is SGHTS and CDR2 is YDEGEE. CDR3 bases: TGTGCCAGCAGCTCTCTGGACGGCGGGACCCAGTACTTC. It is translated as CASSSLDGGTQYF.

This chain uses TRBV5-6 with TRBJ2-3; D is ambiguous. Trimming removed 1 base from V and 3 bases from J, with 6 bases in between. This CDR3 comprises 13 residues. Germline V gene lookup returns CDR1 SGHDT and CDR2 YYEEEE. CDR3 coding DNA: TGTGCCAGCAGCTTGTTAGGGACAGATACGCAGTATTTT. Translating gives CASSLLGTDTQYF.

The V gene is TRBV18, the J gene TRBJ1-5; D call uncertain. The V end lost 3 bases, the J end lost 0 bases, and 9 bases lay between the germline ends. This CDR3 comprises 15 residues. The germline gives CDR1 KGHSH, CDR2 LQKENI. The CDR3 DNA reads as TGTGCCAGCTCACCTCAGAAGGATAGCAATCAGCCCCAGCATTTT. It codes for CASSPQKDSNQPQHF.